This T cell receptor beta chain was observed in a study of cytomegalovirus exposure and HLA in healthy donors. Study findings and constraints: Earlier analysis yielded a pattern in which most TCR beta V segments were productive about 90% or about 30% of the time. Reportedly, TCR beta sequences accurately predicted HLA-A and HLA-B alleles in most subjects.

This clone was counted a single time. The antigen remains undetermined. Researchers ran the PCR with 60 Vbeta and 13 Jbeta primers. Assay: immunoSEQ multiplex PCR; the TCRdb copy retains only in-frame clones and omits some. The sample has about 170,000 clones; around 73% are singletons. The V gene lost 4 bases and the J gene lost 1 base, with 4 bases spanning the gap. The CDR3 covers 12 residues. Germline V gene data show CDR1 as LGHNT and CDR2 as FRNRAP. Sequenced: PBMCs. The receptor was derived from a woman aged 18 to 35 in good health and CMV-seropositive. The chain is built from TRBV12-5 and TRBJ1-1; no clear D. The CDR3 protein is CASGWANTEAFF. For the CDR3, the DNA is TGTGCTAGTGGTTGGGCGAACACTGAAGCTTTCTTT.